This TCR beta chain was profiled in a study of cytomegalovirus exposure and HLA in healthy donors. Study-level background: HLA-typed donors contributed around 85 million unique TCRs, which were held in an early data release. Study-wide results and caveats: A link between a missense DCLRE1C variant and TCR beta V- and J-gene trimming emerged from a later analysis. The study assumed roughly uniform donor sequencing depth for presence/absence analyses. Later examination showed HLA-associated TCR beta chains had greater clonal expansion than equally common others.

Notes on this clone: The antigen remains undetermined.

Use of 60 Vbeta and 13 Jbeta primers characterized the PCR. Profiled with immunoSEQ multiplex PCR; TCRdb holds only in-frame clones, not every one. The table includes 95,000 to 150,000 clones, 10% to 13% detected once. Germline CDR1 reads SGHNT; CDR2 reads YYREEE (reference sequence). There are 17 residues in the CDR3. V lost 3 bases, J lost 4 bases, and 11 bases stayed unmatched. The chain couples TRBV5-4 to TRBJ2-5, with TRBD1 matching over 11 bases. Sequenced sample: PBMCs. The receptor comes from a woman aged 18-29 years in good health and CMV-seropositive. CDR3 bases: TGTGCCAGCAGCTCCGTCCTGGGGACAGGGGGTTTAGAGACCCAGTACTTC. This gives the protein CASSSVLGTGGLETQYF. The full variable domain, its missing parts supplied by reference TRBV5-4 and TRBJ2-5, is ETGVTQSPTHLIKTRGQQVTLRCSSQSGHNTVSWYQQALGQGPQFIFQYYREEENGRGNFPPRFSGLQFPNYSSELNVNALELDDSALYLCASSSVLGTGGLETQYFGPGTRLLVL.